A selection of T cell receptor beta chains follows, all from one sample in a study of T cells in Graves' hyperthyroidism and ophthalmopathy. Each CDR3 protein is one row after TCRdb ran MiXCR on the multiplex PCR reads. The data show approximately 870,000 distinct CDR3 sequences, over 35% seen once. Sequencing was carried out using blood. All receptors derive from a man between 18 and 35 years old with Graves' hyperthyroidism. The CDR3 runs from the conserved cysteine through the conserved F or W.

len: 14
v_gene: TRBV29-1
CDR3aa: CSVGRGTVNTEAFF

len: 13
v_gene: TRBV6-1
CDR3aa: CASSQGGAQPQHF

len: 12
v_gene: TRBV10-3
CDR3aa: CAILTGGEGYTF

len: 12
v_gene: TRBV4-1
CDR3aa: CASSHHTGELFF

len: 15
v_gene: TRBV10-3
CDR3aa: CASRRGQLSGNTIYF

len: 11
v_gene: TRBV7-9
CDR3aa: CASSPQYEQYF

len: 15
v_gene: TRBV14
CDR3aa: CASSQLKGSGGELFF

len: 14
v_gene: TRBV7-9
CDR3aa: CASSSIISGNEQYF

len: 14
v_gene: TRBV10-3
CDR3aa: CAISGLGVAGELFF

len: 13
v_gene: TRBV4-1
CDR3aa: CASSQDPKETQYF

len: 16
v_gene: TRBV9
CDR3aa: CASSVGDGGPREKLFF

len: 13
v_gene: TRBV7-3
CDR3aa: CASSLGFGETQYF

len: 12
v_gene: TRBV5-1
CDR3aa: CASSPPRGEQYF

len: 16
v_gene: TRBV15
CDR3aa: CATSRGGTVKAYEQYF

len: 15
v_gene: TRBV6-5
CDR3aa: CASSYPDRGHYEQYF

len: 14
v_gene: TRBV20-1
CDR3aa: CSASWGGSSYEQYF

len: 17
v_gene: TRBV9
CDR3aa: CASSVGPTGTANEKLFF

len: 14
v_gene: TRBV19
CDR3aa: CASSIAREGDEQYF

len: 11
v_gene: TRBV29-1
CDR3aa: CSAGTEDGYTF

len: 17
v_gene: TRBV7-6
CDR3aa: CASSGGELDRSTGELFF

len: 14
v_gene: TRBV5-1
CDR3aa: CASSQTTSQETQYF

len: 13
v_gene: TRBV12-3/TRBV12-4
CDR3aa: CASSLARQNGYTF

len: 14
v_gene: TRBV4-1
CDR3aa: CASSSKRDAYGYTF

len: 15
v_gene: TRBV10-3
CDR3aa: CASSSSGTTQETQYF

len: 14
v_gene: TRBV6-5
CDR3aa: CASSYSQEITEAFF

len: 12
v_gene: TRBV29-1
CDR3aa: CSSGGLNTEAFF

len: 15
v_gene: TRBV9
CDR3aa: CASSVLPVGSTEAFF

len: 11
v_gene: TRBV29-1
CDR3aa: CSVETNTEAFF

len: 16
v_gene: TRBV7-2
CDR3aa: CASSLYPGTGANVLTF

len: 13
v_gene: TRBV29-1
CDR3aa: CSVVQGPTDTQYF

len: 13
v_gene: TRBV29-1
CDR3aa: CSVGQEGGGRAFF

len: 13
v_gene: TRBV7-6
CDR3aa: CASTPPGTGELFF

len: 14
v_gene: TRBV4-2
CDR3aa: CASSRKQGRETQYF

len: 12
v_gene: TRBV6-5
CDR3aa: CASSFDNYGYTF

len: 14
v_gene: TRBV11-2
CDR3aa: CASSEYRGQETQYF

len: 15
v_gene: TRBV7-2
CDR3aa: CASLPLGTVGYGYTF

len: 14
v_gene: TRBV7-7
CDR3aa: CASSLAGPDSPLHF

len: 15
v_gene: TRBV7-2
CDR3aa: CAGSPWTGGAETQYF

len: 13
v_gene: TRBV19
CDR3aa: CASSNQDNQPQHF

len: 15
v_gene: TRBV12-3/TRBV12-4
CDR3aa: CASSLGSGKFETQYF

len: 13
v_gene: TRBV6-5
CDR3aa: CASSSRTGQPQHF

len: 16
v_gene: TRBV9
CDR3aa: CASSSRTDLDYTEAFF

len: 15
v_gene: TRBV5-1
CDR3aa: CASSFSTGSNYGYTF

len: 15
v_gene: TRBV20-1
CDR3aa: CSARDPRAGANVLTF

len: 15
v_gene: TRBV7-8
CDR3aa: CASSPGQGKLDTQYF

len: 14
v_gene: TRBV7-2
CDR3aa: CASSLDMVDHEQYF

len: 16
v_gene: TRBV7-6
CDR3aa: CASSRTSGGGQETQYF

len: 15
v_gene: TRBV7-2
CDR3aa: CASSPRDRGTDTQYF

len: 13
v_gene: TRBV11-3
CDR3aa: CASSPETTYEQYF

len: 15
v_gene: TRBV20-1
CDR3aa: CSATPSSYNNQPQHF

len: 17
v_gene: TRBV4-1
CDR3aa: CASSQDGRQGGNSPLHF

len: 13
v_gene: TRBV2
CDR3aa: CASRDRGFNEQFF

len: 20
v_gene: TRBV5-1
CDR3aa: CASSPPYTTKPEGSNQPQHF

len: 20
v_gene: TRBV2
CDR3aa: CASSQDRGQGLGAGANVLTF

len: 13
v_gene: TRBV20-1
CDR3aa: CSAKQGHLTPLHF

len: 13
v_gene: TRBV2
CDR3aa: CASSSGTGGTQYF

len: 14
v_gene: TRBV20-1
CDR3aa: CSARPRDKNTEAFF

len: 15
v_gene: TRBV7-2
CDR3aa: CASSLVGLTTGELFF

len: 15
v_gene: TRBV19
CDR3aa: CASWQINKGRTEAFF

len: 16
v_gene: TRBV20-1
CDR3aa: CSAVPFKRVAGTEAFF